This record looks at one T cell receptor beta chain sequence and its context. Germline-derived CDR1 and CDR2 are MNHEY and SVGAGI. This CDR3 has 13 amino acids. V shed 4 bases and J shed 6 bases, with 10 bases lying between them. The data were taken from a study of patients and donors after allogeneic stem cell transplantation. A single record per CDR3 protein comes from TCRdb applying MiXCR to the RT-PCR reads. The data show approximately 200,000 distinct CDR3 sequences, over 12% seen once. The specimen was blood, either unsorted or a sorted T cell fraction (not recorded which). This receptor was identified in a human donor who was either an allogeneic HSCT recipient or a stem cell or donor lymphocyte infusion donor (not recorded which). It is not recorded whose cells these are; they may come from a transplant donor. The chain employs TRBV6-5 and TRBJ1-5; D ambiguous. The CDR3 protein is CASSSRGLQPQHF. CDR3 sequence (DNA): TGTGCCAGCAGTTCCCGCGGTCTTCAGCCCCAGCATTTT.